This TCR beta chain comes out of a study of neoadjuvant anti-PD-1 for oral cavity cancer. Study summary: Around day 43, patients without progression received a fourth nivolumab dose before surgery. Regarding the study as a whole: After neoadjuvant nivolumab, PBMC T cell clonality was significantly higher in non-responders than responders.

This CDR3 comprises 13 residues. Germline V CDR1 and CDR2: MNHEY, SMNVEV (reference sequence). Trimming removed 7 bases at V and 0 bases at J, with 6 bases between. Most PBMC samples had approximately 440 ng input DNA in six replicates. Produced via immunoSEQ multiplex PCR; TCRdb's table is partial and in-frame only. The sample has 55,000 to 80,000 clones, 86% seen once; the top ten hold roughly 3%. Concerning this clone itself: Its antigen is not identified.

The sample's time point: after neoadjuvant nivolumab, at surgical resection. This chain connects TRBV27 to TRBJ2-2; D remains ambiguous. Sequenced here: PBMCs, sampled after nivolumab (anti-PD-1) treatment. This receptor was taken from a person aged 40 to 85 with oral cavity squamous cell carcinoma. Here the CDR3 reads CASISANTGELFF. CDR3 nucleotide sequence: TGTGCCAGCATTTCCGCGAACACCGGGGAGCTGTTTTTT.